A selection of T cell receptor beta chains follows, all from one sample in a study of blood T cell repertoires in COVID-19. Assay used: immunoSEQ multiplex PCR; TCRdb lists only in-frame clones, some missing. The sample shows 170,000 or so clones, roughly 90% of them seen only once. Source material: peripheral blood. These receptors were taken from a man aged 45-60 years with acute or convalescent COVID-19. Each CDR3 is given without its conserved first and last residue. Each record gives: J gene, V gene, CDR3 protein.

TRBJ2-3,TRBV4-1,ASSQAGDTQY
TRBJ2-7,TRBV28,ASSFDSRQIEQY
TRBJ2-4,TRBV5-1,ASSPDRGLAKNIQY
TRBJ2-3,TRBV3-1/TRBV3-2,ASSQRPTGHSTDTQY
TRBJ1-1,TRBV24-1,ATSDAGTGSTEAF
TRBJ2-5,TRBV19,ASSPAGKRQETQY
TRBJ1-1,TRBV28,ASSFVTGIEAF
TRBJ2-3,TRBV4-2,ASSQISTGWGTDTQY
TRBJ2-7,TRBV6-6,ASSYWGLAGYEQY
TRBJ2-1,TRBV7-9,ASSLTTGPHEQF
TRBJ2-2,TRBV7-3,ASSLTTAGNTGELF
TRBJ2-3,TRBV7-9,ASSSYQGGLGTDTQY
TRBJ1-6,TRBV10-2,ASRATGARSPLH
TRBJ1-5,TRBV19,ASTPTDRGNQPQH
TRBJ2-5,TRBV18,ASSPGTDQETQY
TRBJ2-2,TRBV7-8,ASSSYFSGRAGELF
TRBJ2-2,TRBV9,AAGRDPVAGELF
TRBJ2-7,TRBV3-1/TRBV3-2,ASSQESHSSYEQY
TRBJ1-6,TRBV7-9,ASRPPSSYNSPLH
TRBJ2-1,TRBV4-2,ASSQLYSYNEQF
TRBJ2-2,TRBV7-2,ASSLVQGPTGELF
TRBJ2-5,TRBV6-1,ASSEAGGVVTQY
TRBJ1-2,TRBV12-3/TRBV12-4,ASSPSRDYGYT
TRBJ2-3,TRBV7-9,ASSLGRETQY